These 10 T cell receptor beta chains were all obtained from the same sample, sequenced in a study of CD8 T cells in Susac syndrome. An input of 0.5 to 1 ug of RNA was subjected to reverse transcription using random hexamers. TCRdb itself ran the immunoSEQ multiplex PCR reads through MiXCR, one entry per CDR3 protein. The data contain roughly 180,000 distinct CDR3 sequences, 90% to 95% of them singletons. Material: CD4+ T cells from PBMCs. These receptors were taken from a human donor with multiple sclerosis.

The V call is TRBV6-5, the J call TRBJ2-2; TRBD1 matches at 12 bases. The V and J ends lost 3 bases and 5 bases, in that order; junction bases with no gene match: 7. The germline V gene has CDR1 MNHEY and CDR2 SVGAGI. The CDR3 extends over 17 amino acids. The CDR3: CASSYLGQGANTGELFF. CDR3 in DNA: TGTGCCAGCAGTTATCTGGGACAGGGGGCTAATACCGGGGAGCTGTTTTTT.

This chain links TRBV19 with TRBJ1-5; D gene ambiguous. The V and J ends lost 9 bases and 0 bases respectively, with 12 bases between them. Germline CDR1 and CDR2: LNHDA and SQIVND (reference sequence). The CDR3 runs 14 residues. The chain's CDR3 is CASHPGYSNQPQHF. The CDR3 DNA reads as TGTGCCAGCCATCCAGGTTATAGCAATCAGCCCCAGCATTTT.

The J gene is TRBJ1-5, the V gene TRBV30, with D possibly TRBD1 on 6 matching bases. The V end was cut by 3 bases, the J end by 5 bases, with 11 bases between. The CDR3 covers 13 residues. Germline values: CDR1 GTSNPN, CDR2 SVGIG (reference sequence). The DNA of the CDR3 is TGTGCCTGGAGGGCAGGGGACCATCAGCCCCAGCATTTT. Protein sequence: CAWRAGDHQPQHF.

The chain employs TRBV20-1 and TRBJ2-3, with 10 bases aligning to TRBD2. V shed 0 bases and J 6 bases; nucleotides not matched to a gene: 9. Per the germline V gene, CDR1 is DFQATT and CDR2 is SNEGSKA (reference sequence). The CDR3 loop spans 16 amino acids. The CDR3 loop reads CSARDWSLAGVDTQYF. For the CDR3, the DNA is TGCAGTGCTAGAGATTGGTCTCTAGCGGGAGTTGATACGCAGTATTTT.

The chain combines TRBV9 with TRBJ2-7, with D possibly being TRBD1 (5 bases). The CDR3 is 18 residues long. The germline V gene encodes CDR1 SGDLS and CDR2 YYNGEE. V lost 0 bases, J lost 3 bases, and 22 bases lay in between. For the CDR3, the DNA is TGTGCCAGCAGCGTAGGAGTGAACGGACAAGGGAAGGTCTACGAGCAGTACTTC. It encodes CASSVGVNGQGKVYEQYF.

This chain uses TRBV5-1 with TRBJ1-2; the D is unclear. This CDR3 region has 14 residues. V gave up 4 bases and J gave up 0 bases, with 10 bases separating them. Germline lookup yields CDR1 SGHRS and CDR2 YFSETQ. The CDR3 DNA sequence: TGCGCCAGCAGCAGAACACAAGCTAACTATGGCTACACCTTC. As protein: CASSRTQANYGYTF.

The CDR3 nucleotides are TGTGCCAGCAGTTTATCCAAAATTGCGTCTGGCTACACCTTC. Protein: CASSLSKIASGYTF. The chain uses TRBV28 and TRBJ1-2; D ambiguous. This CDR3 has 14 amino acids. Germline V lookup: CDR1 MDHEN, CDR2 SYDVKM. With 1 base removed from V and 7 bases from J, the gap between germline ends came to 13 bases.

The J gene is TRBJ2-5, the V gene TRBV5-1, with 8 bases matching TRBD2. After removal of 4 bases from V and 7 bases from J, the junction contained 12 bases not matched to a gene. This CDR3 has 15 residues. Germline values: CDR1 SGHRS, CDR2 YFSETQ. In DNA form, the CDR3 reads TGCGCCAGCAGCGCCGGACTAGCCGCGGGGGGGACCCAGTACTTC. It yields the protein CASSAGLAAGGTQYF.

The rearrangement uses TRBV6-5 and TRBJ1-1; the D gene is possibly TRBD1 (6 bases). In germline, CDR1 is MNHEY, CDR2 SVGAGI. V was trimmed by 0 bases and J by 1 base, leaving 6 bases between them. The CDR3 contains 14 residues. The CDR3 nucleotides are TGTGCCAGCAGTTACTCGACAGGGAACACTGAAGCTTTCTTT. It codes for CASSYSTGNTEAFF.

Only one count was recorded for this clonotype. The V call is TRBV28, the J call TRBJ2-5; the match to TRBD1 covers 10 bases. Germline loops: CDR1 MDHEN, CDR2 SYDVKM. This CDR3 is built from 16 residues. Trimming cost V 4 bases and J 5 bases; bases outside gene matches: 10. In DNA, the CDR3 is TGTGCCAGCAGTTCCCTACCGGGACAGGGGTTGGAGACCCAGTACTTC. Its translation is CASSSLPGQGLETQYF.